Listed below are T cell receptor beta chains from one sample, sequenced in a study of CD4 and CD8 cells across lung adenocarcinoma regions. MiXCR, run by TCRdb on the PCR reads, gives a single entry per CDR3 protein. This table holds under 8,500 distinct CDR3 sequences, 40% to 60% found once. Sequenced input: CD4+ T cells from the center of a lung tumor. The receptors were sampled from a female donor with lung adenocarcinoma. The CD4 and CD8 labels of this study may be unreliable. The CDR3 runs from the conserved cysteine through the conserved F or W. Fields, in order: D gene, J gene, clone size, V gene, CDR3 DNA, CDR3 protein. The D gene is left open where the match is weak. Clone size is not always given. Where it is, it says once, few, many or a class for expanded clones.

d_gene: -; j_gene: TRBJ2-5; abundance: few; v_gene: TRBV10-1; CDR3nt: TGCGCCAGCAGTGAGTCTTCCGGACAAGCTCAAGAGACCCAGTACTTC; CDR3aa: CASSESSGQAQETQYF
d_gene: TRBD1; j_gene: TRBJ1-2; abundance: once; v_gene: TRBV6-2/TRBV6-3; CDR3nt: TGTGCCAGCACCAACGGACAGGGGTTTGGCTACACCTTC; CDR3aa: CASTNGQGFGYTF
d_gene: -; j_gene: TRBJ1-5; abundance: many; v_gene: TRBV6-1; CDR3nt: TGTGCCAGCAGGAGGGGGGCGGATAGCAATCAGCCCCAGCATTTT; CDR3aa: CASRRGADSNQPQHF
d_gene: -; j_gene: TRBJ2-1; abundance: few; v_gene: TRBV5-1; CDR3nt: TGCGCCAGCAGCTTGTCGTGGGACGGGGGTAACGGACGGATCAACAATGAGCAGTTCTTC; CDR3aa: CASSLSWDGGNGRINNEQFF
d_gene: TRBD2; j_gene: TRBJ2-1; abundance: -; v_gene: TRBV27; CDR3nt: TGTGCCAGCAGTTTATGGGGGTTGGGGGGGGTGAGCTCCTACAATGAGCAGTTCTTC; CDR3aa: CASSLWGLGGVSSYNEQFF
d_gene: TRBD1; j_gene: TRBJ2-5; abundance: few; v_gene: TRBV6-1; CDR3nt: TGTGCCAGCAGTGGTGGGACAGGGGTCGAAGAGACCCAGTACTTC; CDR3aa: CASSGGTGVEETQYF
d_gene: -; j_gene: TRBJ2-1; abundance: -; v_gene: TRBV27; CDR3nt: TGTGCCAGCAGTCCTGGGACAAACGAGGAGCAGTTTTTC; CDR3aa: CASSPGTNEEQFF
d_gene: -; j_gene: TRBJ2-3; abundance: -; v_gene: TRBV6-5; CDR3nt: TGTGCCAGCAGTTCCCTGCCCGGCCAGGCAGATACGCAGTATTTT; CDR3aa: CASSSLPGQADTQYF
d_gene: -; j_gene: TRBJ2-3; abundance: -; v_gene: TRBV28; CDR3nt: TGTGCCAGCAGTTCCGGATCTACTTCCACAGATACGCAGTATTTT; CDR3aa: CASSSGSTSTDTQYF
d_gene: -; j_gene: TRBJ2-2; abundance: -; v_gene: TRBV27; CDR3nt: TGTGCCAGCAGTCCCGCGACCGCCGAGGAGCTGTTTTTT; CDR3aa: CASSPATAEELFF
d_gene: -; j_gene: TRBJ1-5; abundance: -; v_gene: TRBV20-1; CDR3nt: TGCAGTGCTAAAAGTGTACCAAATAGCAATCAGCCCCAGCATTTT; CDR3aa: CSAKSVPNSNQPQHF
d_gene: -; j_gene: TRBJ2-5; abundance: large; v_gene: TRBV6-5; CDR3nt: TGTGCCAGCATCCAACGCGGGCAGGGGAGAGAGACCCAGTACTTC; CDR3aa: CASIQRGQGRETQYF
d_gene: -; j_gene: TRBJ2-5; abundance: once; v_gene: TRBV6-1; CDR3nt: TGTGCCAGCAGTGGGGCCGGGGGCAACCAAGAGACCCAGTACTTC; CDR3aa: CASSGAGGNQETQYF
d_gene: TRBD2; j_gene: TRBJ2-3; abundance: -; v_gene: TRBV6-1; CDR3nt: TGTGCCAGCAGTGCGACAGCGGGAGAGGAAGATACGCAGTATTTT; CDR3aa: CASSATAGEEDTQYF
d_gene: -; j_gene: TRBJ2-5; abundance: few; v_gene: TRBV6-1; CDR3nt: TGTGCCAGCAGTGAATGGTACGCAGGCGGAAGAGAGACCCAGTACTTC; CDR3aa: CASSEWYAGGRETQYF
d_gene: -; j_gene: TRBJ2-1; abundance: large; v_gene: TRBV6-2/TRBV6-3; CDR3nt: TGTGCCAGCAGTTCCTCAGAGTACAATGAGCAGTTCTTC; CDR3aa: CASSSSEYNEQFF
d_gene: -; j_gene: TRBJ1-1; abundance: -; v_gene: TRBV6-1; CDR3nt: TGTGCCAGCAGTGAACTGGGAGACACTGAAGCTTTCTTT; CDR3aa: CASSELGDTEAFF
d_gene: -; j_gene: TRBJ2-1; abundance: -; v_gene: TRBV11-3; CDR3nt: TGTGCCAGCAGGGGCTACTCCTACAATGAGCAGTTCTTC; CDR3aa: CASRGYSYNEQFF
d_gene: -; j_gene: TRBJ2-3; abundance: -; v_gene: TRBV10-1; CDR3nt: TGTGCCACCGGACTGGGAGGTAAAAACACGCAGTATTTT; CDR3aa: CATGLGGKNTQYF
d_gene: TRBD2; j_gene: TRBJ2-5; abundance: few; v_gene: TRBV6-1; CDR3nt: TGTGCCAGCAGTGGAGCGGGAGTCCCCAAGACCCAGTACTTC; CDR3aa: CASSGAGVPKTQYF
d_gene: -; j_gene: TRBJ1-2; abundance: -; v_gene: TRBV12-3/TRBV12-4; CDR3nt: TGTGCCAGCAGTTCCCAGACAGGTCTGAGGGGCTACACCTTC; CDR3aa: CASSSQTGLRGYTF
d_gene: -; j_gene: TRBJ2-3; abundance: -; v_gene: TRBV12-3/TRBV12-4; CDR3nt: TGTGCCAGCAGTTTTGGTACCTGGGCAGGGCCCCCAGATACGCAGTATTTC; CDR3aa: CASSFGTWAGPPDTQYF
d_gene: TRBD2; j_gene: TRBJ2-3; abundance: -; v_gene: TRBV6-1; CDR3nt: TGTGCCAGCAGTGGACTAGCGGGAGGTCCAGATACGCAGTATTTT; CDR3aa: CASSGLAGGPDTQYF
d_gene: TRBD2; j_gene: TRBJ2-1; abundance: large; v_gene: TRBV6-1; CDR3nt: TGTGCCAGCACGCCTAGCGGCACTTACAATGAGCAGTTCTTC; CDR3aa: CASTPSGTYNEQFF
d_gene: -; j_gene: TRBJ2-1; abundance: few; v_gene: TRBV10-1; CDR3nt: TGCGCCAGCAGTGAACGAAATGAGCAGTTCTTC; CDR3aa: CASSERNEQFF
d_gene: -; j_gene: TRBJ2-1; abundance: -; v_gene: TRBV6-1; CDR3nt: TGTGCCAGCAGTGATTACCGCGGGATTACCACCTACAATGAGCAGTTCTTC; CDR3aa: CASSDYRGITTYNEQFF
d_gene: -; j_gene: TRBJ2-4; abundance: once; v_gene: TRBV6-4; CDR3nt: TGTGCCAGGAGTGGCGGCACTAGCCGGTGTGCCAAAAACACTCAGTACTTT; CDR3aa: CARSGGTSRCAKNTQYF
d_gene: TRBD2; j_gene: TRBJ2-3; abundance: -; v_gene: TRBV6-1; CDR3nt: TGTGCCAGCAGGGGCAGCGGGGCCAAAGACATGCAGTATTTT; CDR3aa: CASRGSGAKDMQYF
d_gene: -; j_gene: TRBJ2-5; abundance: once; v_gene: TRBV6-5; CDR3nt: TGTGCCAGCAGTTCGGATAGTGCAGGGCCGTACTTC; CDR3aa: CASSSDSAGPYF
d_gene: TRBD1; j_gene: TRBJ2-1; abundance: few; v_gene: TRBV27; CDR3nt: TGTGCCAGCAGTCCCGGGACAGCCGGTGAGCAGTTTTTC; CDR3aa: CASSPGTAGEQFF
d_gene: -; j_gene: TRBJ2-1; abundance: many; v_gene: TRBV27; CDR3nt: TGTGCCAGCAGTTTACCATCGCAGAATGAGCAGTTCTTC; CDR3aa: CASSLPSQNEQFF
d_gene: -; j_gene: TRBJ2-1; abundance: -; v_gene: TRBV12-3/TRBV12-4; CDR3nt: TGTGCCAGCAGGTTTCTAAGTATAGATGAGCAGTTCTTC; CDR3aa: CASRFLSIDEQFF
d_gene: -; j_gene: TRBJ2-7; abundance: -; v_gene: TRBV9; CDR3nt: TGTGCCAGCAGCGTAGGCTCAGGCTCCTACGAGCAGTACTTC; CDR3aa: CASSVGSGSYEQYF
d_gene: -; j_gene: TRBJ2-1; abundance: few; v_gene: TRBV6-5; CDR3nt: TGTGCCAGCAGTTACTCGGCAGGGGAGAGGGCCTACAATGAGCAGTTCTTC; CDR3aa: CASSYSAGERAYNEQFF
d_gene: TRBD2; j_gene: TRBJ2-3; abundance: few; v_gene: TRBV4-1; CDR3nt: TGCGCCAGCAGCCAAGAGGAGCGGGAGGGCCGGGGGCAGTATTTT; CDR3aa: CASSQEEREGRGQYF
d_gene: -; j_gene: TRBJ2-5; abundance: large; v_gene: TRBV10-2; CDR3nt: TGCGCCAGCAGTGAGAGTGGGTACCAAGAGACCCAGTACTTC; CDR3aa: CASSESGYQETQYF
d_gene: -; j_gene: TRBJ2-1; abundance: -; v_gene: TRBV7-8; CDR3nt: TGTGCCAGCAGCTTCATAGCGGACGGGGCGCGAAATGAGCAGTTCTTC; CDR3aa: CASSFIADGARNEQFF
d_gene: TRBD2; j_gene: TRBJ2-1; abundance: -; v_gene: TRBV27; CDR3nt: TGTGCCAGCAGTATACTAGCGGGCTCCAGGGAGCAGTTCTTC; CDR3aa: CASSILAGSREQFF
d_gene: TRBD2; j_gene: TRBJ2-1; abundance: -; v_gene: TRBV6-1; CDR3nt: TGTGCCAGTCAGCGGGAGCCCACCGATGAGCAGTTTTTC; CDR3aa: CASQREPTDEQFF
d_gene: TRBD1; j_gene: TRBJ1-1; abundance: -; v_gene: TRBV6-1; CDR3nt: TGTGCCAGCAGTGACCGGACAGGGCCGTACACTGAAGCTTTCTTT; CDR3aa: CASSDRTGPYTEAFF
d_gene: -; j_gene: TRBJ2-3; abundance: -; v_gene: TRBV7-2; CDR3nt: TGTGCCAGCAGCTTCTACCAGGGAACAGATACGCAGTATTTT; CDR3aa: CASSFYQGTDTQYF
d_gene: -; j_gene: TRBJ2-5; abundance: few; v_gene: TRBV11-3; CDR3nt: TGTGCCAGCAGCTTCCCGGGAGAGGAGACCCAGTACTTC; CDR3aa: CASSFPGEETQYF